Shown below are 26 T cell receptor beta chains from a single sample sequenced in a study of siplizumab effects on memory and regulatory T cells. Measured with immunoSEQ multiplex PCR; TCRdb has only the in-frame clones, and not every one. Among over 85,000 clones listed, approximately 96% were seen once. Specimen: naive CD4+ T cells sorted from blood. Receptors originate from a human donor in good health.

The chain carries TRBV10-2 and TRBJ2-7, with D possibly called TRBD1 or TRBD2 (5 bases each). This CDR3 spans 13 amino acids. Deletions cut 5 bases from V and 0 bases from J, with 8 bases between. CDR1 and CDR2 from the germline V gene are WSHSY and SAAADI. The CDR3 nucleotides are TGCGCCAGCAGTCGGGGCTACTCCTACGAGCAGTACTTC. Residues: CASSRGYSYEQYF.

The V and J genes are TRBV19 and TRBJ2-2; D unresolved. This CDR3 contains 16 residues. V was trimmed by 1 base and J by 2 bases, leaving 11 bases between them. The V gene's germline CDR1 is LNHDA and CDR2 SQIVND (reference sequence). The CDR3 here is CASSIGRGTNTGELFF. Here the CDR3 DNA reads TGTGCCAGTAGTATAGGACGAGGAACCAACACCGGGGAGCTGTTTTTT.

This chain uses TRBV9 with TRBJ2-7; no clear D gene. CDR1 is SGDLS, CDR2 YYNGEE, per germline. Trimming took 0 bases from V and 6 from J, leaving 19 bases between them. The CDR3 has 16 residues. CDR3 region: CASSVASDGPRAEQYF. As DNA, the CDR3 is TGTGCCAGCAGCGTAGCGTCGGACGGCCCTCGGGCCGAGCAGTACTTC. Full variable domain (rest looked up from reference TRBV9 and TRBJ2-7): DSGVTQTPKHLITATGQRVTLRCSPRSGDLSVYWYQQSLDQGLQFLIQYYNGEERAKGNILERFSAQQFPDLHSELNLSSLELGDSALYFCASSVASDGPRAEQYFGPGTRLTVT.

The CDR3 loop is CASSPNAAYQPQHF. CDR3 DNA: TGTGCCAGCAGTCCCAACGCGGCTTATCAGCCCCAGCATTTT. V is TRBV28 and J is TRBJ1-5; D remains unclear. CDR1 and CDR2 (germline): MDHEN, SYDVKM. V lost 5 bases to trimming and J lost 5 bases, with 13 bases between them. There are 14 residues in the CDR3.

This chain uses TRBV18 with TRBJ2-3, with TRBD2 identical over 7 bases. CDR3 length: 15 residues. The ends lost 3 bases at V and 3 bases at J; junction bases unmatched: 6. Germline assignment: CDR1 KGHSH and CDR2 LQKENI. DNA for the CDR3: TGTGCCAGCTCACCGCGGCAGGGAGGGACAGATACGCAGTATTTT. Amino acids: CASSPRQGGTDTQYF.

CDR3 coding DNA: TGTGCCAGCAGTTTATCGGGGGAGACCCAGTACTTC. Translation: CASSLSGETQYF. The V and J genes are TRBV27 and TRBJ2-5, with unresolved D. Trimming removed 0 bases from V and 5 bases from J, with 4 bases in between. CDR3 length: 12 amino acids. Germline CDR1 is MNHEY and CDR2 is SMNVEV (reference sequence).

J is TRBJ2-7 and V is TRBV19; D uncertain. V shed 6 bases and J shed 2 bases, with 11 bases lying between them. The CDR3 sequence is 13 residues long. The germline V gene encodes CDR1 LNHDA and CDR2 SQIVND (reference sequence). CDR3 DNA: TGTGCCAGTAGGCCAGGACCGACCTACGAGCAGTACTTC. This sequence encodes CASRPGPTYEQYF. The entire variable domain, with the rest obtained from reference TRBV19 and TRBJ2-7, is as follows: DGGITQSPKYLFRKEGQNVTLSCEQNLNHDAMYWYRQDPGQGLRLIYYSQIVNDFQKGDIAEGYSVSREKKESFPLTVTSAQKNPTAFYLCASRPGPTYEQYFGPGTRLTVT.

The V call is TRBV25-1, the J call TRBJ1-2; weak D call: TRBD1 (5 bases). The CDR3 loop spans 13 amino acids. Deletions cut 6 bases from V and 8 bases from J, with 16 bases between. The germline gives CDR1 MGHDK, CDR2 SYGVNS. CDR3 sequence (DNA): TGTGCCAGCAGCTTTGCAGGGATGGGCGGCTACACCTTC. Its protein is CASSFAGMGGYTF.

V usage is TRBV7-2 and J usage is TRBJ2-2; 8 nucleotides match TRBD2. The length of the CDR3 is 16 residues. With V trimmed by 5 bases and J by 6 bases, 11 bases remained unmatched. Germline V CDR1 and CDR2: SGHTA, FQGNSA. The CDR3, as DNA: TGTGCCAGCAGCCGCCTCGCGGGGGGCCTATCCGGGGAGCTGTTTTTT. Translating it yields CASSRLAGGLSGELFF.

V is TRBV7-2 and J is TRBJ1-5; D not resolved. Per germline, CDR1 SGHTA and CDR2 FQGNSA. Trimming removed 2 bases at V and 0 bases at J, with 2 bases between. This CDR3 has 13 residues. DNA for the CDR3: TGTGCCAGCAGCTTATTTAGCAATCAGCCCCAGCATTTT. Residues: CASSLFSNQPQHF.

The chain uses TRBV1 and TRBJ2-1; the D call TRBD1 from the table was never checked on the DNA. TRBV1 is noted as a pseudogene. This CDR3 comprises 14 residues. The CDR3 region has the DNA TGCACCAGCAGCCAATCTGACAGGAGCAATGAGCAGTTCTTC. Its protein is CTSSQSDRSNEQFF.

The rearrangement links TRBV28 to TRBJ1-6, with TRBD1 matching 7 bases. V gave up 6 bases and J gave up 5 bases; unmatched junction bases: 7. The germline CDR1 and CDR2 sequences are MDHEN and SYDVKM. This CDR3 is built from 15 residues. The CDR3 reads CASRGQFADNSPLHF. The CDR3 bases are TGTGCCAGCAGGGGACAGTTCGCAGATAATTCACCCCTCCACTTT.

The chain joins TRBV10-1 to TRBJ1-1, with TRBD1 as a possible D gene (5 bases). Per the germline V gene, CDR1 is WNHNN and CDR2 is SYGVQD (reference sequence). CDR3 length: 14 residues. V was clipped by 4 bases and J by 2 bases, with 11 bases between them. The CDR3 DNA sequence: TGCGCCAGCAGTGTCGGGGGATCCAACACTGAAGCTTTCTTT. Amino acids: CASSVGGSNTEAFF.

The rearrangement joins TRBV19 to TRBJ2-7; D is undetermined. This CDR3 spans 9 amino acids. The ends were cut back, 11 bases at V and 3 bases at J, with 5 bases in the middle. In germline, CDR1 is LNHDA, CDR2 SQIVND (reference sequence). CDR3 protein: CAFNYEQYF. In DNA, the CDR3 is TGTGCCTTCAACTACGAGCAGTACTTC.

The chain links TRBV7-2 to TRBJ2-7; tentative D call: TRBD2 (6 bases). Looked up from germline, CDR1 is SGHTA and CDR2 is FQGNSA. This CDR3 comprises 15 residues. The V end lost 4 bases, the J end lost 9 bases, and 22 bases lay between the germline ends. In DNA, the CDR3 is TGTGCCAGCAGCTCATCCGGGACTGGCCTGCGGGGGCAGTACTTC. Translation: CASSSSGTGLRGQYF.

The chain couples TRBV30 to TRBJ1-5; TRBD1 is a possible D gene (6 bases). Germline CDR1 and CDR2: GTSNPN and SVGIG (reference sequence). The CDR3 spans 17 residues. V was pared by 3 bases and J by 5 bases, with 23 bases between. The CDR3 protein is CAWSPGQFLISDQPQHF. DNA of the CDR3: TGTGCCTGGAGCCCTGGACAGTTCCTAATTTCTGATCAGCCCCAGCATTTT. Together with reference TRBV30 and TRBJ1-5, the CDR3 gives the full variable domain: SQTIHQWPATLVQPVGSPLSLECTVEGTSNPNLYWYRQAAGRGLQLLFYSVGIGQISSEVPQNLSASRPQDRQFILSSKKLLLSDSGFYLCAWSPGQFLISDQPQHFGDGTRLSIL.

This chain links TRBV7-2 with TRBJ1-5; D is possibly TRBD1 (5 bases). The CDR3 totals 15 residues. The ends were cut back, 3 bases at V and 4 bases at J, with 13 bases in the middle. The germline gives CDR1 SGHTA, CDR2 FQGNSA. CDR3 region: CASSLGTGRNQPQHF. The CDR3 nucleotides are TGTGCCAGCAGCTTGGGAACAGGCCGGAATCAGCCCCAGCATTTT.

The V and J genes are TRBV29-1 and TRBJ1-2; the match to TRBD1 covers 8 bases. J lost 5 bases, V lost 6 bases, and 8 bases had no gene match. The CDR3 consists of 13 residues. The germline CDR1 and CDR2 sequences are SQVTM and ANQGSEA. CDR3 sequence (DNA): TGCAGCGTAACCGAGGGACAGGTTTATGGCTACACCTTC. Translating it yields CSVTEGQVYGYTF.

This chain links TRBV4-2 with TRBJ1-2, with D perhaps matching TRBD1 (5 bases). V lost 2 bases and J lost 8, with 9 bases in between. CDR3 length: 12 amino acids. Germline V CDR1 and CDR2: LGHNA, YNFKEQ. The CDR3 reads CASSQPGGGYTF. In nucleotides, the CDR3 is TGTGCCAGCAGCCAACCGGGGGGAGGCTACACCTTC.

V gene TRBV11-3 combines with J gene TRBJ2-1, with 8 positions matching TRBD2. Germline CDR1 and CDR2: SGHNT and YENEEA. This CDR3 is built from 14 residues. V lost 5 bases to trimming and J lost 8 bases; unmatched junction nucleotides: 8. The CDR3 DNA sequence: TGTGCCAGCAGCGCCGGGGGGGCCGGGGATGAGCAGTTCTTC. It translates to CASSAGGAGDEQFF.

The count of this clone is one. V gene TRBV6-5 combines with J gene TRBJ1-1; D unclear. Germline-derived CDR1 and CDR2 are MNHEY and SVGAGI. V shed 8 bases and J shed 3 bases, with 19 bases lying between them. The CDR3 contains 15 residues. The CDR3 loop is CASEVGVEGYTEAFF. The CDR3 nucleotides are TGTGCCAGCGAGGTGGGTGTCGAGGGATACACTGAAGCTTTCTTT.

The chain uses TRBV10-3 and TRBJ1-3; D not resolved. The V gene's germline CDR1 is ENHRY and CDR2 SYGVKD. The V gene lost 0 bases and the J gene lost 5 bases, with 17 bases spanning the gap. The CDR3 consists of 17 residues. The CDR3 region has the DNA TGTGCCATCAGTGAGTCGAAGGTAGGGTTCGCCCGAAACACCATATATTTT. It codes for CAISESKVGFARNTIYF.

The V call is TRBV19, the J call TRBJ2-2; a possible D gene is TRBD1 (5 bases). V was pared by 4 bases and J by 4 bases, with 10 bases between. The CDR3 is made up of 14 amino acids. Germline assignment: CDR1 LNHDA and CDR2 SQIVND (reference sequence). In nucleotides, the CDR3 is TGTGCCAGTAGTACAACCCAGGGCACCGGGGAGCTGTTTTTT. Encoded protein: CASSTTQGTGELFF.

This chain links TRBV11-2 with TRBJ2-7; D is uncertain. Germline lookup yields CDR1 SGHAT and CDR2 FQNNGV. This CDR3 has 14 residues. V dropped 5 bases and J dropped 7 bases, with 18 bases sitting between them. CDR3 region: CASSLEMALDEQYF. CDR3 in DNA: TGTGCCAGCAGCCTCGAGATGGCCCTGGATGAGCAGTACTTC.

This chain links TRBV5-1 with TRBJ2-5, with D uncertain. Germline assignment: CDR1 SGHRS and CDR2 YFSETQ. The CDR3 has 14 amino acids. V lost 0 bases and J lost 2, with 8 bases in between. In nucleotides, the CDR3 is TGCGCCAGCAGCTTGGAGGGTTCTCAAGAGACCCAGTACTTC. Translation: CASSLEGSQETQYF.

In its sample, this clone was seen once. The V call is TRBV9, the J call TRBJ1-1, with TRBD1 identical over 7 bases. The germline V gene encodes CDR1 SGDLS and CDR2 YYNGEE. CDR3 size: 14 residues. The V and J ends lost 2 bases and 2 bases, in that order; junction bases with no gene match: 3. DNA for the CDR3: TGTGCCAGCAGCGTGCAGGGGGATAACACTGAAGCTTTCTTT. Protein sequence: CASSVQGDNTEAFF. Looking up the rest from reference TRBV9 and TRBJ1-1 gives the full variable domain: DSGVTQTPKHLITATGQRVTLRCSPRSGDLSVYWYQQSLDQGLQFLIQYYNGEERAKGNILERFSAQQFPDLHSELNLSSLELGDSALYFCASSVQGDNTEAFFGQGTRLTVV.